The entry below gives a single TCR beta chain sequence along with its context. The data were obtained in a study of blood T cell repertoires in COVID-19. Study-level background: Samples taken during acute and convalescent COVID-19 were collected in the United States, Italy and Spain. From T cells, B-cell-depleted T cells, or PBMCs came the material, which was cDNA or gDNA.

The repertoire was sequenced with immunoSEQ multiplex PCR; TCRdb's copy has only in-frame clones and lacks some. The sample consists of over 100,000 clones, roughly 87% of them appearing once. Sequencing was carried out using peripheral blood. This clonotype originated in a man older than 75 with acute or convalescent COVID-19.

The CDR3 protein is CASSHDTRRTSKETQYF. CDR3 in DNA: TGCGCCAGCAGCCACGACACCCGGAGGACTAGTAAAGAGACCCAGTACTTC. The chain joins TRBV4-1 to TRBJ2-5; 7 bases line up with TRBD2. This CDR3 comprises 17 residues. The germline V gene encodes CDR1 MGHRA and CDR2 YSYEKL. V trimming: 3 bases; J trimming: 3 bases; junction bases outside the gene matches: 13.